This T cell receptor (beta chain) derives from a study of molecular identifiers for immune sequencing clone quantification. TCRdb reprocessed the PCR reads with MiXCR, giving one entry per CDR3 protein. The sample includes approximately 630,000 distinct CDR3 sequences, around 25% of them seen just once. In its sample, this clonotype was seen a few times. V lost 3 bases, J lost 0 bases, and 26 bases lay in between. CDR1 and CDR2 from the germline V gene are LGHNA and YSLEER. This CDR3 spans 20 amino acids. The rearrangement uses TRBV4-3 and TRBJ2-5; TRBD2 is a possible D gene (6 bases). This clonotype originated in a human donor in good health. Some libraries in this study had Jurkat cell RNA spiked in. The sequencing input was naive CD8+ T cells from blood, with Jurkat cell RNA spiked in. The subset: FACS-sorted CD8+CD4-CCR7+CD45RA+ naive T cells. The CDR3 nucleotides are TGCGCCAGCAGCCAGGGGACCCGGGACTCCATCTCGCTGTACCAAGAGACCCAGTACTTC. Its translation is CASSQGTRDSISLYQETQYF.